The entry below gives a single T cell receptor (beta chain) sequence along with its context. What it binds is not known. The data were obtained in a study of cytomegalovirus exposure and HLA in healthy donors. Study conclusions and caveats: In a later analysis, TCR beta V- and J-gene trimming showed a link to a missense DCLRE1C variant. Cytomegalovirus association was assigned to some 160 TCR beta chains. Within an earlier analysis, most TCR beta V segments proved productive either about 90% or about 30% of the time.

Germline-derived CDR1 and CDR2 are SGHVS and FQNEAQ. The CDR3 contains 16 residues. Deletions cut 3 bases from V and 0 bases from J, with 14 bases between. The PCR was carried out with 60 Vbeta primers and 13 Jbeta primers. Sequenced by immunoSEQ multiplex PCR; TCRdb stores in-frame clones only, minus some. The sample lists around 130,000 clones, 77% seen once, with approximately 5.5% in the top ten. The TCR sequence derives from a young man in good health and CMV-seropositive. The chain couples TRBV7-8 to TRBJ1-1, with unresolved D. Sequencing was done on a sample of PBMCs. CDR3 loop: CASSFPEGVMNTEAFF. In DNA, the CDR3 is TGTGCCAGCAGCTTTCCCGAGGGCGTAATGAACACTGAAGCTTTCTTT.